This T cell receptor (beta chain) appears in the sequencing data of a study of cytomegalovirus exposure and HLA in healthy donors. Primers for the PCR totalled 60 Vbeta and 13 Jbeta. Authors' analysis steps: Later, an analysis found 80 million or so unique TCR beta chains, and approximately 10 million of these were shared. The table came from immunoSEQ multiplex PCR; TCRdb's copy has only in-frame clones and leaves some out. The V and J calls and clone size are taken from that table; D and trimming were inferred from the DNA. The sample includes approximately 120,000 clones, approximately 78% of them seen just once. The CDR3 has 16 amino acids. Germline loops: CDR1 KGHSH, CDR2 LQKENI. The V and J ends lost 6 bases and 9 bases, in that order; junction bases with no gene match: 17. This clone was seen only once. What it binds is unknown. The study, taken as a whole, reports: There were 150 to 200 TCR beta chains listed as cytomegalovirus-associated.

Material: PBMCs. V is TRBV18 and J is TRBJ2-1; TRBD2 matches at 7 bases. The TCR originated in a woman aged 30 to 39 in good health and CMV-seronegative. The CDR3 DNA is TGTGCCAGCTCTCCCCGGGCGGGGAGGGTTTCCAGTGAGCAGTTCTTC. Protein: CASSPRAGRVSSEQFF.